Presented here are 28 T cell receptor beta chains from one specimen sequenced in a study of blood T cell repertoires in COVID-19. TCRdb keeps only in-frame clones here, not all; method: immunoSEQ multiplex PCR. The data show about 250,000 clones, 88% seen once. Sequencing was carried out using PBMCs or T cells enriched from blood (not recorded which). Receptors were obtained from a woman aged 50 to 60 who had recovered from COVID-19.

This sequence joins TRBV18 and TRBJ1-3; 9 bases line up with TRBD1. The germline V gene encodes CDR1 KGHSH and CDR2 LQKENI. The trim removed 4 bases at V and 0 bases at J, leaving 4 bases unmatched. This CDR3 has 16 amino acids. The CDR3 sequence is CASSRDRVGSGNTIYF. In nucleotides, the CDR3 is TGTGCCAGCTCACGGGACAGGGTCGGCTCTGGAAACACCATATATTTT.

The rearrangement links TRBV6-5 to TRBJ1-2; 7 nucleotides line up with TRBD1. Germline-derived CDR1 and CDR2 are MNHEY and SVGAGI. V was clipped by 6 bases and J by 6 bases; unmatched bases: 10. The CDR3 covers 14 residues. This CDR3 reads CASRTSGGVDGYTF. The CDR3 DNA is TGTGCCAGCAGGACCTCAGGGGGTGTGGATGGCTACACCTTC.

This clone was counted once. The rearrangement links TRBV7-3 to TRBJ2-5, with 8 nucleotides matching TRBD1. From germline, CDR1 is SGHTA and CDR2 FQGTGA. The length of the CDR3 is 16 residues. The ends lost 5 bases at V and 2 bases at J; junction bases unmatched: 10. The CDR3 DNA reads as TGTGCCAGCAGCCCCGACAGGGGAAGGGGGCAAGAGACCCAGTACTTC. Residues: CASSPDRGRGQETQYF.

The V call is TRBV11-2, the J call TRBJ2-1; 9 bases are a match to TRBD1. Per the germline V gene, CDR1 is SGHAT and CDR2 is FQNNGV. V lost 5 bases, J lost 6 bases, and 8 bases stayed unmatched. The CDR3 contains 15 residues. DNA of the CDR3: TGTGCCAGCAGCAACCGGGACAGGGCTGGCAATGAGCAGTTCTTC. Translated, it gives CASSNRDRAGNEQFF.

This chain links TRBV28 with TRBJ2-2, with TRBD2 identical over 8 bases. J gave up 7 bases and V 2 bases, and 9 bases lay outside the gene matches. The CDR3 loop spans 16 amino acids. The V gene's germline CDR1 is MDHEN and CDR2 SYDVKM. In DNA, the CDR3 is TGTGCCAGCAGTTTAAGGTTTGGCGGGAGGATCGGGGAGCTGTTTTTT. Amino acids: CASSLRFGGRIGELFF. Full variable domain (remainder filled in from reference TRBV28 and TRBJ2-2): DVKVTQSSRYLVKRTGEKVFLECVQDMDHENMFWYRQDPGLGLRLIYFSYDVKMKEKGDIPEGYSVSREKKERFSLILESASTNQTSMYLCASSLRFGGRIGELFFGEGSRLTVL.

This clone occurred once. V gene TRBV27 combines with J gene TRBJ2-1, with a tentative D call TRBD2 (5 bases). The CDR3 contains 13 residues. V was clipped by 6 bases and J by 15 bases, with 21 bases between them. Germline V gene lookup returns CDR1 MNHEY and CDR2 SMNVEV (reference sequence). The CDR3 coding sequence is TGTGCCAGCAGCCGGGGAGCTCGGGCCCTAGGGTTCTTC. Translated: CASSRGARALGFF.

The genes are TRBV11-2 and TRBJ1-6; D gene unclear. In germline, CDR1 is SGHAT, CDR2 FQNNGV. The germline V and J ends were trimmed by 7 bases and 7 bases, with 17 bases remaining between them. The CDR3 has 15 amino acids. This CDR3 reads CASTAGWGRNSPLHF. The DNA of the CDR3 is TGTGCCAGCACCGCGGGGTGGGGAAGAAATTCACCCCTCCACTTT. The whole variable domain, remainder taken from reference TRBV11-2 and TRBJ1-6, is EAGVAQSPRYKIIEKRQSVAFWCNPISGHATLYWYQQILGQGPKLLIQFQNNGVVDDSQLPKDRFSAERLKGVDSTLKIQPAKLEDSAVYLCASTAGWGRNSPLHFGNGTRLTVT.

The chain uses TRBV19 and TRBJ2-1, with D possibly being TRBD2 (6 bases). The V end was cut by 3 bases, the J end by 2 bases, with 14 bases between. The CDR3 length is 16 residues. Germline CDR1 is LNHDA and CDR2 is SQIVND (reference sequence). The CDR3 loop is CASSIGAGRAYNEQFF. CDR3 coding DNA: TGTGCCAGTAGTATCGGGGCGGGACGCGCCTACAATGAGCAGTTCTTC. Full variable domain (missing parts from reference TRBV19 and TRBJ2-1): DGGITQSPKYLFRKEGQNVTLSCEQNLNHDAMYWYRQDPGQGLRLIYYSQIVNDFQKGDIAEGYSVSREKKESFPLTVTSAQKNPTAFYLCASSIGAGRAYNEQFFGPGTRLTVL.

This chain joins TRBV13 and TRBJ2-4, with 9 bases fitting TRBD1. V shed 5 bases and J 8 bases; nucleotides not matched to a gene: 7. Germline V gene lookup returns CDR1 PRHDT and CDR2 FYEKMQ (reference sequence). The CDR3 is made up of 14 amino acids. CDR3 protein: CASSPDRGTYIQYF. The CDR3 DNA reads as TGTGCCAGCAGCCCCGACAGGGGGACATACATTCAGTACTTC.

J is TRBJ1-4 and V is TRBV6-5; D ambiguous. Germline V gene sequence: CDR1 MNHEY, CDR2 SVGAGI. With 7 bases removed from V and 0 bases from J, the gap between germline ends came to 9 bases. The CDR3 has 14 amino acids. CDR3 DNA: TGTGCCAGCAAGAAGGCGGCAACTAATGAAAAACTGTTTTTT. Translated: CASKKAATNEKLFF.

The CDR3: CASSLSSGIIRQETQYF. The CDR3 nucleotides are TGTGCCAGCAGTTTATCTAGCGGGATAATCAGACAAGAGACCCAGTACTTC. V is TRBV28 and J is TRBJ2-5; the match to TRBD2 covers 9 bases. The length of the CDR3 is 17 residues. Germline V gene lookup returns CDR1 MDHEN and CDR2 SYDVKM. J gave up 2 bases and V 1 base, and 8 bases lay outside the gene matches.

This clone was seen only a few times. This chain joins TRBV7-2 and TRBJ2-2; D perhaps matches TRBD2 (5 bases). Trimming pared 0 bases from V and 1 base from J, leaving 9 bases between. This CDR3 has 16 amino acids. Germline assignment: CDR1 SGHTA and CDR2 FQGNSA. The CDR3 sequence is CASSLASVWNTGELFF. In DNA form, the CDR3 reads TGTGCCAGCAGCTTAGCTAGCGTCTGGAACACCGGGGAGCTGTTTTTT.

With respect to this clone: Other DNA sequences in this sample translate to the same CDR3. This chain links TRBV2 with TRBJ1-1; 7 bases align to TRBD1. The germline V gene encodes CDR1 SNHLY and CDR2 FYNNEI. Trimming cost V 6 bases and J 1 base; bases outside gene matches: 2. The CDR3 loop spans 13 amino acids. CDR3 DNA: TGTGCCAGCAGCAGACAGGGGAACACTGAAGCTTTCTTT. Protein: CASSRQGNTEAFF.

Only one count was recorded for this clone. This chain joins TRBV29-1 and TRBJ1-4; 8 bases line up with TRBD1. CDR3 length: 12 amino acids. The trim removed 5 bases at V and 8 bases at J, leaving 4 bases unmatched. From germline, CDR1 is SQVTM and CDR2 ANQGSEA. The CDR3 region is CSVQGAQEKLFF. DNA for the CDR3: TGCAGCGTTCAGGGGGCACAGGAAAAACTGTTTTTT.

The genes are TRBV2 and TRBJ2-7; D is perhaps TRBD2 (6 bases). Between the trimmed V and J ends, which lost 6 bases and 0 bases, there was a span of 15 bases. This CDR3 has 15 residues. Germline CDR1 and CDR2: SNHLY and FYNNEI. The CDR3 nucleotides read TGTGCCAGCAGGGAGGGCAGATCTAGCTCCTACGAGCAGTACTTC. Its translation: CASREGRSSSYEQYF.

The chain joins TRBV7-2 to TRBJ2-1; possible D gene TRBD2, 6 bases. Deletions cut 1 base from V and 5 bases from J, with 12 bases between. Germline V gene data show CDR1 as SGHTA and CDR2 as FQGNSA. The CDR3 has 15 amino acids. The CDR3 sequence is CASSLGLARNNEQFF. For the CDR3, the DNA is TGTGCCAGCAGCTTAGGCCTAGCGAGAAACAATGAGCAGTTCTTC.

The chain uses TRBV30 and TRBJ2-3, with TRBD2 identical over 8 bases. Germline CDR1 and CDR2: GTSNPN and SVGIG (reference sequence). This CDR3 is built from 15 residues. V shed 0 bases and J 0 bases; nucleotides not matched to a gene: 2. The CDR3 here is CAWSVQRGSTDTQYF. CDR3 in DNA: TGTGCCTGGAGTGTGCAGCGGGGGAGCACAGATACGCAGTATTTT. The full variable domain, completed using reference TRBV30 and TRBJ2-3, is SQTIHQWPATLVQPVGSPLSLECTVEGTSNPNLYWYRQAAGRGLQLLFYSVGIGQISSEVPQNLSASRPQDRQFILSSKKLLLSDSGFYLCAWSVQRGSTDTQYFGPGTRLTVL.

The rearrangement joins TRBV5-1 to TRBJ2-7, with a tentative D call TRBD1 (6 bases). The length of the CDR3 is 13 residues. The V end was cut by 0 bases, the J end by 3 bases, with 7 bases between. Germline values: CDR1 SGHRS, CDR2 YFSETQ. The CDR3 nucleotides read TGCGCCAGCAGCTTGGGGGACATCTACGAGCAGTACTTC. This gives the protein CASSLGDIYEQYF.

The genes are TRBV19 and TRBJ1-5; 7 bases agree with TRBD1. The germline V gene encodes CDR1 LNHDA and CDR2 SQIVND (reference sequence). After removal of 6 bases from V and 2 bases from J, the junction contained 10 bases not matched to a gene. This CDR3 comprises 16 residues. CDR3: CASSARGPWGNQPQHF. The CDR3 nucleotides are TGTGCCAGTAGCGCGAGGGGGCCTTGGGGCAATCAGCCCCAGCATTTT.

The V and J genes are TRBV6-2 or TRBV6-3 and TRBJ1-5, with a weak D call TRBD1 (5 bases). Germline V gives CDR1 MNHEY, CDR2 SVGEGT. The CDR3 length is 14 residues. V was shortened by 1 base and J by 5 bases, with 9 bases between the two germline ends. The CDR3 DNA follows: TGTGCCAGCAGTTACTGGGGCACAGATCAGCCCCAGCATTTT. Translating it yields CASSYWGTDQPQHF.

The chain couples TRBV6-4 to TRBJ1-3; D gene ambiguous. V lost 0 bases to trimming and J lost 4 bases, with 22 bases between them. This CDR3 has 19 residues. Looked up from germline, CDR1 is MRHNA and CDR2 is SNTAGT. CDR3 region: CASSDSGLGGLRSGNTIYF. The CDR3 region has the DNA TGTGCCAGCAGTGACTCGGGTTTGGGAGGCCTCCGGTCCGGAAACACCATATATTTT.

This clone was recorded once. J is TRBJ2-3 and V is TRBV4-2; 7 bases map to TRBD2. Per the germline V gene, CDR1 is LGHNA and CDR2 is YNFKEQ. Unmatched junction bases numbered 4, after V lost 4 bases and J lost 0 bases. The CDR3 sequence is 15 residues long. The CDR3 here is CASSPYSGSTDTQYF. The DNA of the CDR3 is TGTGCCAGCAGCCCGTATAGCGGGAGCACAGATACGCAGTATTTT.

V and J are TRBV7-9 and TRBJ1-4, with TRBD1 identical over 8 bases. The length of the CDR3 is 15 residues. From germline, CDR1 is SEHNR and CDR2 FQNEAQ (reference sequence). With 1 base clipped from V and 8 bases from J, the junction kept 6 bases outside the gene matches. In DNA form, the CDR3 reads TGTGCCAGCAGCTTAGTTGGACAGGGTTTGGAAAAACTGTTTTTT. This translates into CASSLVGQGLEKLFF.

The chain employs TRBV12-5 and TRBJ1-1; 8 bases are shared with TRBD1. Looked up from germline, CDR1 is LGHNT and CDR2 is FRNRAP. The trim removed 3 bases at V and 4 bases at J, leaving 7 bases unmatched. The CDR3 runs to 15 residues. CDR3 coding DNA: TGTGCTAGTGGTTTCCACAGGGGGTATAGCACTGAAGCTTTCTTT. Amino acids: CASGFHRGYSTEAFF. The whole variable domain, filled in from reference TRBV12-5 and TRBJ1-1, reads DARVTQTPRHKVTEMGQEVTMRCQPILGHNTVFWYRQTMMQGLELLAYFRNRAPLDDSGMPKDRFSAEMPDATLATLKIQPSEPRDSAVYFCASGFHRGYSTEAFFGQGTRLTVV.

This chain uses TRBV7-9 with TRBJ1-3; D not certain. The CDR3 is made up of 12 amino acids. CDR1 and CDR2 from the germline V gene are SEHNR and FQNEAQ (reference sequence). V was clipped by 3 bases and J by 4 bases, with 4 bases between them. CDR3 coding DNA: TGTGCCAGCAGCTTCGGGGGAAACACCATATATTTT. Translated, it gives CASSFGGNTIYF.

The chain links TRBV18 to TRBJ2-7, with 9 bases aligning to TRBD1. CDR3 length: 14 amino acids. With 3 bases clipped from V and 5 bases from J, the junction kept 5 bases outside the gene matches. Germline V gene sequence: CDR1 KGHSH, CDR2 LQKENI. CDR3 nucleotide sequence: TGTGCCAGCTCACCGTCTACAGGGGGCGACGAGCAGTACTTC. It translates to CASSPSTGGDEQYF.

The table lists this clone with a count of one. The V gene is TRBV6-5, the J gene TRBJ1-3; no clear D. The CDR3 is 14 residues long. Trimming stripped 7 bases from V and 0 bases from J, with 10 bases between. Per germline, CDR1 MNHEY and CDR2 SVGAGI. CDR3 sequence (DNA): TGTGCCAGCACCCCACAGAACTCTGGAAACACCATATATTTT. It yields the protein CASTPQNSGNTIYF.

The chain carries TRBV9 and TRBJ2-7; a weak D match, TRBD2 (6 bases). The germline V gene encodes CDR1 SGDLS and CDR2 YYNGEE. Trimming pared 4 bases from V and 4 bases from J, leaving 12 bases between. There are 13 residues in the CDR3. Written as DNA, the CDR3 is TGTGCCAGCAGCCCCTCCGGAGGGTACGAGCAGTACTTC. Translating gives CASSPSGGYEQYF.